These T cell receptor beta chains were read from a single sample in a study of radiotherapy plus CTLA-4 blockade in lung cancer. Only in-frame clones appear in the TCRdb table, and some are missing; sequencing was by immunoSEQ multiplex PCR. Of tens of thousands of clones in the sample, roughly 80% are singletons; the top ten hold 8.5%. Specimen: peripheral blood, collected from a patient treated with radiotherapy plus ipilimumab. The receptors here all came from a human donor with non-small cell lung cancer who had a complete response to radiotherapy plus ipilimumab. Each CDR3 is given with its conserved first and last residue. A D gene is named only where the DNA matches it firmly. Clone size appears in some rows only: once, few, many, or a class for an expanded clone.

CASSIVAGQGYTF TGTGCCAGTAGTATAGTCGCAGGGCAAGGCTACACCTTC NA TRBJ1-2 few TRBV19
CASSGTAYNQPQHF TGCGCCAGCAGCGGGACAGCGTACAATCAGCCCCAGCATTTT TRBD1 TRBJ1-5 NA TRBV10-2
CASSSPGLAGHLSGANVLTF TGCGCCAGCAGCTCCCCAGGACTAGCGGGCCACCTCTCTGGGGCCAACGTCCTGACTTTC TRBD2 TRBJ2-6 NA TRBV5-1
CASSLGGDAEAFF TGTGCCAGCAGCTTAGGGGGGGACGCTGAAGCTTTCTTT NA TRBJ1-1 once TRBV7-2
CASLRSREGEQYF TGTGCCAGCCTAAGGTCCAGGGAGGGCGAGCAGTACTTC TRBD2 TRBJ2-7 NA TRBV6-5
CASSTRQGANTEAFF TGTGCCAGCAGCACCCGACAGGGGGCTAACACTGAAGCTTTCTTT TRBD1 TRBJ1-1 NA TRBV7-2
CASSPRGAGELFF TGTGCCAGTAGCCCCAGGGGAGCCGGGGAGCTGTTTTTT NA TRBJ2-2 NA TRBV19
CASSPRREVGELFF TGTGCCAGCAGTCCACGCCGGGAGGTCGGGGAGCTGTTTTTT TRBD2 TRBJ2-2 few TRBV6-5
CASSGQGELNYGYTF TGTGCCAGCAGTGGACAGGGGGAGTTGAACTATGGCTACACCTTC TRBD1 TRBJ1-2 NA TRBV2
CASSQDRNSGNTIYF TGTGCCAGCAGCCAGGACAGGAACTCTGGAAACACCATATATTTT TRBD1 TRBJ1-3 NA TRBV7-9
CASSFQGGQPQHF TGCGCCAGCAGCTTCCAGGGGGGTCAGCCCCAGCATTTT TRBD1 TRBJ1-5 NA TRBV5-1
CASSPGTARNQPQHF TGTGCCAGCAGCCCCGGGACAGCACGCAATCAGCCCCAGCATTTT TRBD1 TRBJ1-5 NA TRBV6-5
CAINSGVGWAGELFF TGTGCCATCAACAGCGGGGTCGGGTGGGCCGGGGAGCTGTTTTTT TRBD2 TRBJ2-2 NA TRBV10-3
CASSPGGAFQYF TGTGCCAGCTCCCCTGGTGGGGCATTTCAGTATTTT NA TRBJ2-3 once TRBV7-2
CASSLLPRQGLDQPQHF TGTGCCAGCAGTTTATTACCTAGACAGGGTTTGGATCAGCCCCAGCATTTT TRBD1 TRBJ1-5 NA TRBV27
CSGTSAPSGDTQYF TGCAGCGGCACTAGCGCCCCCTCTGGGGATACGCAGTATTTT TRBD2 TRBJ2-3 NA TRBV29-1
CASSPKLAGGTDTQYF TGTGCCAGCAGTCCTAAACTAGCGGGAGGCACAGATACGCAGTATTTT TRBD2 TRBJ2-3 NA TRBV27
CASSFQLIGGREQYF TGTGCCAGCAGCTTCCAGTTGATAGGGGGCCGCGAGCAGTACTTC TRBD1 TRBJ2-7 NA TRBV7-2
CASIPSGANTGELFF TGTGCCAGCATTCCTAGCGGCGCGAACACCGGGGAGCTGTTTTTT TRBD2 TRBJ2-2 NA TRBV6-6
CASSYRHTSNQPQHF TGTGCCAGTAGTTATCGACACACCAGCAATCAGCCCCAGCATTTT NA TRBJ1-5 NA TRBV19
CASSLGVTTAKNIQYF TGCGCCAGCAGCTTGGGGGTAACTACAGCCAAAAACATTCAGTACTTC NA TRBJ2-4 NA TRBV5-1
CASGSGGYGYTF TGTGCCAGCGGGAGCGGGGGCTATGGCTACACCTTC NA TRBJ1-2 NA TRBV6-4
CASSFVLGRPSYNEQFF TGTGCCAGCAGCTTCGTTCTCGGGAGACCCTCCTACAATGAGCAGTTCTTC NA TRBJ2-1 NA TRBV7-9
CASSQDRAETQYF TGCGCCAGCAGCCAAGACAGAGCGGAGACCCAGTACTTC NA TRBJ2-5 NA TRBV4-3
CASKGGNRATDTQYF TGTGCCAGCAAGGGAGGTAATCGTGCCACAGATACGCAGTATTTT NA TRBJ2-3 NA TRBV2
CASSLARSYNEQFF TGTGCCAGCAGCCTAGCAAGATCCTACAATGAGCAGTTCTTC NA TRBJ2-1 NA TRBV2
CASSPGPSEAFF TGTGCCAGCAGCCCAGGGCCTTCAGAAGCTTTCTTT NA TRBJ1-1 NA TRBV7-9
CASSLPGTGSEQYF TGTGCCAGCAGCTTACCCGGGACAGGGAGCGAGCAGTACTTC TRBD1 TRBJ2-7 few TRBV7-9
CASRPGGVDEKLFF TGTGCCAGTAGACCCGGGGGGGTGGATGAAAAACTGTTTTTT NA TRBJ1-4 once TRBV19
CASSVGRTNTGELFF TGTGCCAGCAGCGTGGGCAGAACGAACACCGGGGAGCTGTTTTTT NA TRBJ2-2 NA TRBV11-3
CASSSPGQGAKNTGELFF TGTGCCAGCAGCTCACCGGGACAGGGGGCGAAGAACACCGGGGAGCTGTTTTTT TRBD1 TRBJ2-2 once TRBV7-2
CASKKTNSNQPQHF TGTGCCAGCAAAAAGACAAATAGCAATCAGCCCCAGCATTTT NA TRBJ1-5 NA TRBV6-5
CASSQDSRGRGSEAFF TGCGCCAGCAGCCAAGATAGCAGGGGGCGAGGTAGTGAAGCTTTCTTT TRBD1 TRBJ1-1 NA TRBV4-1
CASSDQGEATDTQYF TGTGCCAGCAGTGACCAGGGTGAGGCCACAGATACGCAGTATTTT NA TRBJ2-3 once TRBV6-4
CASSVDWRGPPYF TGTGCCAGCAGCGTAGATTGGCGGGGGCCCCCGTATTTT NA TRBJ2-3 few TRBV9
CASSFGLGVNTGELFF TGCGCCAGCAGTTTCGGCTTAGGGGTGAACACCGGGGAGCTGTTTTTT NA TRBJ2-2 NA TRBV5-1
CSVAQGLNQPQHF TGCAGCGTTGCACAGGGCCTGAATCAGCCCCAGCATTTT NA TRBJ1-5 NA TRBV29-1
CASGPSLASTDTQYF TGTGCCAGCGGCCCTTCCCTCGCTAGCACAGATACGCAGTATTTT NA TRBJ2-3 NA TRBV6-5
CASSRGQKNSPLHF TGCGCCAGCAGCCGAGGACAGAAGAATTCACCCCTCCACTTT NA TRBJ1-6 NA TRBV10-1
CASSEIPKPNYGYTF TGTGCCAGCAGTGAAATTCCTAAACCTAACTATGGCTACACCTTC NA TRBJ1-2 NA TRBV2
CASSPTGGKTEQYF TGCGCCAGCAGCCCGACAGGGGGCAAAACGGAGCAGTACTTC TRBD1 TRBJ2-7 NA TRBV5-1
CASGPQTGPQETQYF TGTGCTAGTGGTCCTCAGACAGGCCCCCAAGAGACCCAGTACTTC NA TRBJ2-5 NA TRBV12-5
CAWSVGAGGVLYNEQFF TGTGCCTGGAGTGTAGGAGCGGGGGGGGTCCTTTACAATGAGCAGTTCTTC TRBD2 TRBJ2-1 NA TRBV30
CASITGVNSPLHF TGTGCCTCTATTACAGGGGTAAATTCACCCCTCCACTTT TRBD1 TRBJ1-6 NA TRBV2
CASSYGFHRGAFF TGTGCCAGCAGCTACGGGTTTCATCGCGGAGCTTTCTTT NA TRBJ1-1 NA TRBV28
CASNRDRGEKLFF TGTGCCAGCAATCGGGACAGGGGTGAAAAACTGTTTTTT TRBD1 TRBJ1-4 NA TRBV2
CASSLGTGVAKNIQYF TGTGCCAGCAGCTTAGGGACAGGGGTAGCCAAAAACATTCAGTACTTC TRBD1 TRBJ2-4 NA TRBV9
CASSDQDRDRETQYF TGTGCCAGCAGTGACCAGGACAGGGACCGTGAGACCCAGTACTTC TRBD1 TRBJ2-5 NA TRBV25-1
CAWKGPRLAEAFF TGTGCCTGGAAGGGGCCCCGTTTGGCTGAAGCTTTCTTT NA TRBJ1-1 NA TRBV30
CASSLALSYEQYF TGTGCCAGCAGCTTAGCGCTATCCTACGAGCAGTACTTC NA TRBJ2-7 NA TRBV7-9
CASSIEGPQHF TGTGCCAGTAGTATTGAGGGGCCCCAGCATTTT NA TRBJ1-5 NA TRBV19
CASTQWGGEGETQYF TGTGCCAGCACTCAATGGGGGGGGGAAGGAGAGACCCAGTACTTC TRBD2 TRBJ2-5 NA TRBV2
CASSQATGTNTYEQYF TGCGCCAGCAGCCAAGCTACCGGGACAAATACCTACGAGCAGTACTTC NA TRBJ2-7 NA TRBV4-1
CAWRTPGSYNSPLHF TGTGCCTGGAGGACCCCGGGGTCCTATAATTCACCCCTCCACTTT NA TRBJ1-6 NA TRBV30
CASGPGGISGNTIYF TGTGCCAGCGGCCCGGGAGGGATTTCTGGAAACACCATATATTTT NA TRBJ1-3 NA TRBV6-6
CASRQGMATEAFF TGTGCCAGTAGACAGGGGATGGCCACTGAAGCTTTCTTT TRBD1 TRBJ1-1 NA TRBV19
CASKGGNQETQYF TGTGCCAGCAAAGGAGGGAACCAAGAGACCCAGTACTTC NA TRBJ2-5 once TRBV7-2
CASSLIGTETNYGYTF TGTGCCAGCAGCCTTATAGGGACAGAAACTAACTATGGCTACACCTTC TRBD1 TRBJ1-2 NA TRBV2
CASSPALIGSNQPQHF TGTGCCAGCAGCCCCGCCCTAATTGGTAGCAATCAGCCCCAGCATTTT NA TRBJ1-5 NA TRBV7-9